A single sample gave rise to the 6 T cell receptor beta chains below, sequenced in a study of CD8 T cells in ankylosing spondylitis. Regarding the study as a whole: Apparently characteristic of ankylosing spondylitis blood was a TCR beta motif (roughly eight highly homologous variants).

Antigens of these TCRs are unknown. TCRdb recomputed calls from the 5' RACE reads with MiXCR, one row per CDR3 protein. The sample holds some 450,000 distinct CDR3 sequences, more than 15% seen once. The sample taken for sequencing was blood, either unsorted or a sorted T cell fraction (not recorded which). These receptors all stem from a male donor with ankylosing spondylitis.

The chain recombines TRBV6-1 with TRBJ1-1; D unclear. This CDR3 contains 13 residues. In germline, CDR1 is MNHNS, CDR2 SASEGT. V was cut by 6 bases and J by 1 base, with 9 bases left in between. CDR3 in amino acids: CASSTRKNTEAFF. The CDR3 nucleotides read TGTGCCAGCAGCACCCGTAAGAACACTGAAGCTTTCTTT.

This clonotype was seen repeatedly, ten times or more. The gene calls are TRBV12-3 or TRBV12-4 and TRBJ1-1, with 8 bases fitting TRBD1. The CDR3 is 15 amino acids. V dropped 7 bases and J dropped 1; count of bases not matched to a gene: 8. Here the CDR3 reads CASTLDRARNTEAFF. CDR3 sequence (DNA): TGTGCCAGCACCCTGGACAGGGCCAGGAACACTGAAGCTTTCTTT.

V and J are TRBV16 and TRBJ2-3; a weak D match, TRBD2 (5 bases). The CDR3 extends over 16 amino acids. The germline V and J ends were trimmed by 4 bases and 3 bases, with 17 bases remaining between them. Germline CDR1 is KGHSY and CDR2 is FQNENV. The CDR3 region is CASSPSGGLATDTQYF. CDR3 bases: TGTGCCAGCAGCCCGTCGGGCGGACTGGCAACAGATACGCAGTATTTT.

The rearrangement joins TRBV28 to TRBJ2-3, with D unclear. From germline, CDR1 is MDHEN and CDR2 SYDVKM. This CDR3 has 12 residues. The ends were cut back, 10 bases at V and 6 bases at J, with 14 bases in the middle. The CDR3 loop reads CATTTPTDTQYF. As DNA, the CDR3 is TGTGCCACGACGACCCCAACGGATACGCAGTATTTT.

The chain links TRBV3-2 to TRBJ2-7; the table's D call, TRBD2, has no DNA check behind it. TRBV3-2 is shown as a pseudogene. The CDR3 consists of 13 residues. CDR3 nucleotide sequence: TGTGCCAGCAGCCGCTATCCCCCTAGCGGGGAATACTTC. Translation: CASSRYPPSGEYF.

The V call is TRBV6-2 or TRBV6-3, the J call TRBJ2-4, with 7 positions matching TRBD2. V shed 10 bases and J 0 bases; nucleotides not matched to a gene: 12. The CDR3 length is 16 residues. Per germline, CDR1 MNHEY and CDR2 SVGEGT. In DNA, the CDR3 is TGTGCCACCGGGACTACCACCGACGAAGCCAAAAACATTCAGTACTTC. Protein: CATGTTTDEAKNIQYF.